The entry below describes one T cell receptor (beta chain). Its antigen is undetermined. Gene names refer to mouse genes. The sequenced fragment ends 4 residues before the CDR3 boundary, so the rest is inferred from the germline J gene. These data come from a study of CD8+ T cells in alopecia areata. In the study overall: Those receiving the skin were roughly 6-11-week-old female C3H/HeJ mice, whose grafts came from roughly 6-13-month-old C3H/HeJ donors with spontaneous alopecia.

Extracted RNA was reverse transcribed into cDNA, the sequencing template. Sequenced by immunoSEQ multiplex PCR; TCRdb stores in-frame clones only, minus some. In total the sample includes 90,000 to 130,000 clones, none of them seen once. Broader study findings: Normal scalp had lower clonality than lesional scalp, with alopecia totalis/universalis lesions showing this most strongly. The study also sequences resident alphabeta T cells of normal skin in scalp samples.

Germline V lookup: CDR1 NSQYPW, CDR2 LRSPGD (reference sequence). The CDR3 is 15 residues long. The rearrangement joins TRBV1 to TRBJ1-2; the match to TRBD1 covers 10 bases. This clonotype was obtained from a C3H/HeJ mouse with alopecia areata. MHC haplotype here: H2-k. Sequenced input: lesional skin. The sequenced part of the CDR3 DNA is TGCACCTGCAGTGCAGATGACAGGGGGCTCGCC. The encoded protein is CTCSADDRGLA. The CDR3, in full, reads CTCSADDRGLADYTF.